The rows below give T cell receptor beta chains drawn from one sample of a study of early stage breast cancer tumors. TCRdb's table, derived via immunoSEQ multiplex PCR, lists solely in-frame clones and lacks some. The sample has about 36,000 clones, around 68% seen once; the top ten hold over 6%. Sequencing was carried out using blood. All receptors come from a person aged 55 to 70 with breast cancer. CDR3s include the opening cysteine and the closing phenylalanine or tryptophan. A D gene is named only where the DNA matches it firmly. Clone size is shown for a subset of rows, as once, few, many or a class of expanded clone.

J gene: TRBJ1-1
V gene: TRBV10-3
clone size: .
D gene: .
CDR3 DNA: TGTGCCATCGGGATGGCAGAACGGGAGACTGAAGCTTTCTTT
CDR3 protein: CAIGMAERETEAFF

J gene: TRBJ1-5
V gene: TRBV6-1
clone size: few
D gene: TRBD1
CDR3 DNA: TGTGCCAGCAGTGACGGGACAGGGACTAGCAATCAGCCCCAGCATTTT
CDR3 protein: CASSDGTGTSNQPQHF

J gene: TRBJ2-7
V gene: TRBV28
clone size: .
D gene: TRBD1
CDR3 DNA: TGTGCCAGCAGTTTAATTGTGGGACAGGCTAACGAGCAGTACTTC
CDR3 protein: CASSLIVGQANEQYF

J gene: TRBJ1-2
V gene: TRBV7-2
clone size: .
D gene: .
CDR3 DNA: TGTGCCAGCAGCTTAAGGGACGTTAGGTATGGCTACACCTTC
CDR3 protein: CASSLRDVRYGYTF

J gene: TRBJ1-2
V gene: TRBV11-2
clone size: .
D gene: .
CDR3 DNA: TGTGCCAGCAGCTTAAACAGGGTGAACTATGGCTACACCTTC
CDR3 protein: CASSLNRVNYGYTF

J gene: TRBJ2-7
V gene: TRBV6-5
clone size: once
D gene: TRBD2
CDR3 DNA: TGTGCCAGCAGTTTAGCGGGAGGTGGCCGGGCGGACGAGCAGTACTTC
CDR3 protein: CASSLAGGGRADEQYF

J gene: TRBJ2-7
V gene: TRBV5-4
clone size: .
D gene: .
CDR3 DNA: TGTGCCAGCAGCTCCGACAGTTACGAGCAGTACTTC
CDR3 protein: CASSSDSYEQYF

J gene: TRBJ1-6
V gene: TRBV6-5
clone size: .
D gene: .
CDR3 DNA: TGTGCCAGCAGAGGGGTACAGGGCAGGGTTTCACCCCTCCACTTT
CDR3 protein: CASRGVQGRVSPLHF

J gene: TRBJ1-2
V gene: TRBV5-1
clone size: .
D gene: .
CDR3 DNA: TGCGCCAGCAGCTTGGGACCCCCGGGACGAACCACTAACTATGGCTACACCTTC
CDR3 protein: CASSLGPPGRTTNYGYTF

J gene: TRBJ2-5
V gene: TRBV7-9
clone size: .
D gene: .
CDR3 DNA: TGTGCCAGCAGCTTCAGCGGAGACAGGCGAACAGGGGAGACCCAGTACTTC
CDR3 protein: CASSFSGDRRTGETQYF

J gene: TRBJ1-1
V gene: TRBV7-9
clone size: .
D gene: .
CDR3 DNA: TGTGCCAGCAGCCCTAAAGGGACTGAAGCTTTCTTT
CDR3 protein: CASSPKGTEAFF

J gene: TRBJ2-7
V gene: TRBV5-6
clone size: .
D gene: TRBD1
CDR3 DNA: TGTGCCAGCAGCATCTGGGACAGGGGCTACGGGCAGTACTTC
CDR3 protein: CASSIWDRGYGQYF

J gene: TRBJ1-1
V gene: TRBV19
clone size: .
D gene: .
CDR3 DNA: TGTGCCAGTAAGGCGCGATCCGGTAGCACTGAAGCTTTCTTT
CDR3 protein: CASKARSGSTEAFF

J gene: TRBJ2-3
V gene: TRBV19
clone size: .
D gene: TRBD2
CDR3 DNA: TGTGCCAGTAGTTCGACTGGACTAGTTGGGTACACAGATACGCAGTATTTT
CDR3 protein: CASSSTGLVGYTDTQYF

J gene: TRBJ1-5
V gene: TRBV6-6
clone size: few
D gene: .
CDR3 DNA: TGTGCCAGCAGTTACCTAGAGTTTAGCAATCAGCCCCAGCATTTT
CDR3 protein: CASSYLEFSNQPQHF

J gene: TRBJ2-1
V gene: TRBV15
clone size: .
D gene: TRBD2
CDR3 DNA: TGTGCCACCAGCAGACCCGGAGCGGGGGGGAAGACAGATGAGCAGTTCTTC
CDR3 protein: CATSRPGAGGKTDEQFF

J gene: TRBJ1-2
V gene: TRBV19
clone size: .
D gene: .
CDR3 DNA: TGTGCCAGTACCAGTCTTGGGGATCCGCTTTATGGCTACACCTTC
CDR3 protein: CASTSLGDPLYGYTF

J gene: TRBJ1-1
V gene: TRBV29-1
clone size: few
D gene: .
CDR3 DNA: TGCAGCGGGGCGAACACTGAAGCTTTCTTT
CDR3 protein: CSGANTEAFF

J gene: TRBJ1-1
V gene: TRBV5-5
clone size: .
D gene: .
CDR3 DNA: TGTGCCAGCAGCTTGGCCGACAGCCTCATGAACACTGAAGCTTTCTTT
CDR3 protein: CASSLADSLMNTEAFF

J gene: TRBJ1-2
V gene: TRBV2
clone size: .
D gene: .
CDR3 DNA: TGTGCCAGCCGAGAAGGGCCACCCTATGGCTACACCTTC
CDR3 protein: CASREGPPYGYTF

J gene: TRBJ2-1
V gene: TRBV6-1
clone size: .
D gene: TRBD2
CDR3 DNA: TGTGCCAGCAGTCGACTAGCGGGAGGGCCCCGAGAGCAGTTCTTC
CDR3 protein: CASSRLAGGPREQFF

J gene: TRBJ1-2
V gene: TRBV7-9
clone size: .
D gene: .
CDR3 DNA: TGTGCCAGCAGCTTAGTTGCAGTCAACTATGGCTACACCTTC
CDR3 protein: CASSLVAVNYGYTF

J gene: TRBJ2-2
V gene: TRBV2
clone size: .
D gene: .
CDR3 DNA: TGTGCCACCAAGAGGGGGGAAGACACCGGGGAGCTGTTTTTT
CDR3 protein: CATKRGEDTGELFF

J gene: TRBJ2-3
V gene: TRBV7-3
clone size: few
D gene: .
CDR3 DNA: TGTGCCAGCAGCTTAAGGGTTAGGGGGATGAGCCCAGATACGCAGTATTTT
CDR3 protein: CASSLRVRGMSPDTQYF

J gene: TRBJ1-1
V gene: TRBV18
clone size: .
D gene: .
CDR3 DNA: TGTGCCAGCTCACCACAGGGGTTGAACACTGAAGCTTTCTTT
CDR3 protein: CASSPQGLNTEAFF

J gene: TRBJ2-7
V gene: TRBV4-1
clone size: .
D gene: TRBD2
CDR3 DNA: TGCGCCAGCAGCCCGCGACTAGCGGATTCCTACGAGCAGTACTTC
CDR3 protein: CASSPRLADSYEQYF

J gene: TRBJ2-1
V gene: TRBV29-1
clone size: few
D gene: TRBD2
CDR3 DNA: TGCAGCTCAGGGAGCGGGACTCGCAATGAGCAGTTCTTC
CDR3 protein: CSSGSGTRNEQFF

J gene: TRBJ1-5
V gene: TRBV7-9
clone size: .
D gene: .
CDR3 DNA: TGTGCCAGCAGCTTAGGAGGCTATAGCAATCAGCCCCAGCATTTT
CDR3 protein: CASSLGGYSNQPQHF

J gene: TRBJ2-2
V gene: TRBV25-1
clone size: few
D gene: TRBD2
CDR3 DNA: TGTGCCAGCAGTGCGGGACTAGACACCGGGGAGCTGTTTTTT
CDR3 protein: CASSAGLDTGELFF

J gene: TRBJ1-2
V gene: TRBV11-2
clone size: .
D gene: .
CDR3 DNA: TGTGCCAGCAGCGCCCGGACATACTCAGGTTCTCGGGGCTACACCTTC
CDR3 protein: CASSARTYSGSRGYTF

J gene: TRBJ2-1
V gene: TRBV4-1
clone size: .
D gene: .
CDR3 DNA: TGCGCCAGCAGCCAAGGTTCGGGGGAGTACCACAATGAGCAGTTCTTC
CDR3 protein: CASSQGSGEYHNEQFF

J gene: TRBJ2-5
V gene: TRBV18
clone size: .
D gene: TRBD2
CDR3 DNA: TGTGCCAGCTCACCAGGGGGGGGTGAGACCCAGTACTTC
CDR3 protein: CASSPGGGETQYF

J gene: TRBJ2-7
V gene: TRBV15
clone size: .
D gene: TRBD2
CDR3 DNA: TGTGCCACCAGCAGAGATCGGAGCGGGAGCTACGAGCAGTACTTC
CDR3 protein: CATSRDRSGSYEQYF

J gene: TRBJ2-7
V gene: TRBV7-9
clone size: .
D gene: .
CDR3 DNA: TGTGCCAGCAGCCCCGTAGACTCCTACGAGCAGTACTTC
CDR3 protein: CASSPVDSYEQYF